Listed below are T cell receptor beta chains from one sample, sequenced in a study of breast tumors, draining lymph nodes, adjacent tissues. MiXCR, applied by TCRdb to the multiplex PCR reads, yields one record per CDR3 protein. Of tens of thousands of distinct CDR3 sequences listed, about two thirds are singletons. Sequencing used tumor-adjacent breast tissue. The origin of the receptors is a female donor with breast cancer. Some clones in this sample may be carry-over from other donors' samples. The conserved cysteine and the conserved F or W are not part of the CDR3 here.

V	CDR3
TRBV20-1	SASVNLEQF
TRBV4-2	ASSQEGTGTGDEKLF
TRBV7-2	ASTPGERGKQF
TRBV11-3	ASSLARVDNEQF
TRBV29-1	SVPKASGVYNEQF
TRBV20-1	SASGSTYEQY
TRBV19	ASSYRGQNQPQH
TRBV15	ATSYKGDEQF
TRBV5-1	ASSLVGDYGYT
TRBV7-2	ASSLVGLTSPLH
TRBV5-1	ASSLAGRSPLH
TRBV20-1	SARDRNSPLH
TRBV25-1	ASSPNLGQHDQGDYGYT
TRBV5-1	ASSLALAGPTFYEQY
TRBV11-2	ASSLAGQPYGYT
TRBV29-1	SVEEYLAGGTDTQY